Shown below are 29 T cell receptor beta chains from a single sample sequenced in a study of blood T cell repertoires in COVID-19. Sequencing was performed with immunoSEQ multiplex PCR; in TCRdb, only in-frame clones are kept and a portion is missing. The sample lists some 100,000 clones, more than 90% occurring once. Material: peripheral blood. The source is a man between 65 and 79 years old with acute or convalescent COVID-19.

The chain combines TRBV7-2 with TRBJ2-3, with D maybe TRBD2 (6 bases). V shed 5 bases and J shed 1 base, with 16 bases lying between them. Germline V lookup: CDR1 SGHTA, CDR2 FQGNSA. The CDR3 covers 16 residues. The CDR3 nucleotides read TGTGCCAGCAGCGCCCGGAGGGCTTGGGGCACAGATACGCAGTATTTT. It codes for CASSARRAWGTDTQYF.

J is TRBJ2-3 and V is TRBV25-1; TRBD1 agrees at 7 bases. Looked up from germline, CDR1 is MGHDK and CDR2 is SYGVNS. V lost 6 bases to trimming and J lost 2 bases; unmatched junction nucleotides: 5. The CDR3 consists of 14 residues. The CDR3 spells CASRRDRVTDTQYF. Here the CDR3 DNA reads TGTGCCAGCAGGAGAGACAGGGTCACAGATACGCAGTATTTT.

The chain links TRBV13 to TRBJ2-7; D might be TRBD2 (5 bases). The CDR3 loop spans 12 amino acids. Per germline, CDR1 PRHDT and CDR2 FYEKMQ (reference sequence). V lost 6 bases, J lost 2 bases, and 8 bases lay in between. For the CDR3, the DNA is TGTGCCAGCAGTTCCGGGGCCTACGAGCAGTACTTC. It is translated as CASSSGAYEQYF.

The J gene is TRBJ2-5, the V gene TRBV9; 9 positions match TRBD2. Losses at the gene ends were 0 bases for V and 5 bases for J; bases not matched to a gene: 11. The CDR3 loop spans 17 amino acids. In germline, CDR1 is SGDLS, CDR2 YYNGEE. The CDR3, as DNA: TGTGCCAGCAGCGTAGGACTAGCGGAGGCCGGGTGGGAGACCCAGTACTTC. Translating gives CASSVGLAEAGWETQYF.

This clone was recorded only once. The rearrangement links TRBV23-1 to TRBJ2-7; maybe TRBD2 (5 bases). TRBV23-1 falls under the ORF class, with uncertain function. The CDR3 has 17 residues. V lost 0 bases to trimming and J lost 7 bases, with 22 bases between them. The CDR3 is CASSQSPLSGEGEEQYF. CDR3 DNA: TGCGCCAGCAGTCAATCCCCCCTCTCCGGAGAGGGCGAAGAGCAGTACTTC.

V and J are TRBV7-9 and TRBJ2-5, with D unresolved. The ends were cut back, 5 bases at V and 5 bases at J, with 9 bases in the middle. Germline CDR1 SEHNR, CDR2 FQNEAQ (reference sequence). This CDR3 contains 12 residues. The CDR3, as DNA: TGTGCCAGCAGCCAATCAGTTGAGACCCAGTACTTC. Amino acids: CASSQSVETQYF.

This clone was seen a single time. The chain recombines TRBV24-1 with TRBJ2-6; a possible D gene is TRBD1 (7 bases). The CDR3 length is 17 residues. The V end lost 2 bases, the J end lost 2 bases, and 12 bases lay between the germline ends. Germline lookup yields CDR1 KGHDR and CDR2 SFDVKD. The CDR3 reads CATSDSPGGTGANVLTF. CDR3 nucleotide sequence: TGTGCCACCAGTGATTCCCCAGGGGGGACTGGGGCCAACGTCCTGACTTTC.

In DNA form, the CDR3 reads TGTGCCAGCAGTTTTATTTATCAGCCCCAGCATTTT. Translation gives CASSFIYQPQHF. The V call is TRBV12-3 or TRBV12-4, the J call TRBJ1-5; D is uncertain. The CDR3 has 12 residues. The germline V and J ends were trimmed by 3 bases and 5 bases, with 5 bases remaining between them.

The genes are TRBV9 and TRBJ2-7; 8 bases match TRBD2. The length of the CDR3 is 15 residues. CDR1 and CDR2 from the germline V gene are SGDLS and YYNGEE. V shed 0 bases and J 3 bases; nucleotides not matched to a gene: 5. CDR3 protein: CASSVGAGEIYEQYF. The CDR3, as DNA: TGTGCCAGCAGCGTAGGAGCGGGAGAAATCTACGAGCAGTACTTC.

The rearrangement joins TRBV13 to TRBJ2-1, with 9 bases lining up with TRBD1. Germline CDR1 PRHDT, CDR2 FYEKMQ (reference sequence). V shed 6 bases and J 9 bases; nucleotides not matched to a gene: 12. CDR3 length: 15 amino acids. CDR3 in DNA: TGTGCCAGCAGATATACCGGGACAGGGAAATCTGAGCAGTTCTTC. Its translation is CASRYTGTGKSEQFF.

In this sample, this clone turned up a few times. This chain connects TRBV5-1 to TRBJ1-1; 8 nucleotides agree with TRBD1. Germline V CDR1 and CDR2: SGHRS, YFSETQ. This CDR3 spans 15 amino acids. V trimming: 3 bases; J trimming: 6 bases; junction bases outside the gene matches: 10. CDR3 loop: CASSSIGQGLAEAFF. In DNA, the CDR3 is TGCGCCAGCAGCTCGATCGGACAGGGTTTGGCTGAAGCTTTCTTT.

The V gene is TRBV18, the J gene TRBJ2-7; 12 bases line up with TRBD2. V lost 4 bases to trimming and J lost 5 bases; unmatched junction nucleotides: 6. CDR3 length: 15 amino acids. CDR1 and CDR2 from the germline V gene are KGHSH and LQKENI. CDR3 residues: CASSHRLAGEHEQYF. Written as DNA, the CDR3 is TGTGCCAGCTCACATAGACTAGCGGGAGAGCACGAGCAGTACTTC.

V usage is TRBV2 and J usage is TRBJ2-5, with D uncertain. CDR3 length equals 11 residues. Trimming removed 6 bases from V and 4 bases from J, with 6 bases in between. The germline V gene encodes CDR1 SNHLY and CDR2 FYNNEI. This chain's CDR3 is CASRSSETQYF. The CDR3 DNA sequence: TGTGCCAGCAGATCTTCAGAGACCCAGTACTTC.

The rearrangement joins TRBV10-3 to TRBJ2-3; D might be TRBD2 (6 bases). This CDR3 has 13 amino acids. V was clipped by 9 bases and J by 5 bases, with 15 bases between them. The germline CDR1 and CDR2 sequences are ENHRY and SYGVKD. In DNA form, the CDR3 reads TGTGCCATACGGGAGCAGACTCAAGATACGCAGTATTTT. Amino acids: CAIREQTQDTQYF.

The chain links TRBV4-2 to TRBJ1-6; D gene uncertain. V was pared by 0 bases and J by 8 bases, with 11 bases between. This CDR3 is built from 15 residues. Germline V CDR1 and CDR2: LGHNA, YNFKEQ. As DNA, the CDR3 is TGTGCCAGCAGCCAAGATGGCGAGGCCCATTCACCCCTCCACTTT. Translation: CASSQDGEAHSPLHF.

The chain has TRBV27 and TRBJ2-7; 9 nucleotides align to TRBD1. CDR3 size: 14 residues. V shed 6 bases and J 4 bases; nucleotides not matched to a gene: 7. The germline V gene has CDR1 MNHEY and CDR2 SMNVEV (reference sequence). Written as DNA, the CDR3 is TGTGCCAGCAGAACTGGGGACAGGGAATACGAGCAGTACTTC. Translation gives CASRTGDREYEQYF.

J is TRBJ2-3 and V is TRBV18; D might be TRBD2 (5 bases). V dropped 3 bases and J dropped 8 bases, with 15 bases sitting between them. The length of the CDR3 is 14 residues. Per the germline V gene, CDR1 is KGHSH and CDR2 is LQKENI. For the CDR3, the DNA is TGTGCCAGCTCACCTGGCCAGAGCGGAGGTACGCAGTATTTT. It specifies CASSPGQSGGTQYF.

This chain joins TRBV12-3 or TRBV12-4 and TRBJ1-2; the match to TRBD1 covers 9 bases. The V and J ends lost 7 bases and 8 bases, in that order; junction bases with no gene match: 8. The CDR3 covers 13 residues. The CDR3 sequence is CASIKQGAKGYTF. In nucleotides, the CDR3 is TGTGCCAGCATCAAACAGGGGGCAAAGGGCTACACCTTC.

This chain joins TRBV6-5 and TRBJ1-2; D ambiguous. CDR1 and CDR2 (germline): MNHEY, SVGAGI. Trimming took off 0 bases at V and 8 bases at J, with 10 bases between the two ends. The CDR3 contains 13 residues. The CDR3 here is CASSYSRRAGYTF. CDR3 nucleotides: TGTGCCAGCAGTTACTCGAGGAGGGCGGGCTACACCTTC.

The chain joins TRBV27 to TRBJ2-4; 9 bases line up with TRBD1. The CDR3 runs to 16 residues. The germline CDR1 and CDR2 sequences are MNHEY and SMNVEV (reference sequence). The ends lost 4 bases at V and 1 base at J; junction bases unmatched: 5. CDR3: CASSSQGAFAKNIQYF. CDR3 nucleotide sequence: TGTGCCAGCAGTTCACAGGGGGCGTTCGCCAAAAACATTCAGTACTTC.

This sequence joins TRBV27 and TRBJ2-7, with D tentatively TRBD1 (6 bases). This CDR3 is built from 14 residues. Per germline, CDR1 MNHEY and CDR2 SMNVEV (reference sequence). Trimming left V 3 bases short and J 4 bases short, with 13 bases between. The CDR3 here is CASSFTGTRYEQYF. The CDR3 bases are TGTGCCAGCAGTTTCACCGGGACAAGGTACGAGCAGTACTTC.

The rearrangement joins TRBV3-1 (or the pseudogene TRBV3-2) to TRBJ1-1; D not certain. Germline loops: CDR1 LGHDT, CDR2 YNNKEL (reference sequence). This CDR3 region has 15 residues. The germline V and J ends were trimmed by 1 base and 6 bases, with 15 bases remaining between them. The CDR3 sequence is CASSQVPGSTPEAFF. The CDR3, as DNA: TGTGCCAGCAGCCAAGTACCAGGATCCACCCCTGAAGCTTTCTTT.

The V gene is TRBV5-5, the J gene TRBJ1-3; the D is unclear. The CDR3 consists of 18 residues. Germline V CDR1 and CDR2: SGHKS, YYEKEE (reference sequence). The V and J ends lost 1 base and 0 bases respectively, with 17 bases between them. CDR3 sequence: CASSLSFGGVTSGNTIYF. In DNA form, the CDR3 reads TGTGCCAGCAGCTTGTCATTTGGCGGAGTAACCTCTGGAAACACCATATATTTT.

The chain uses TRBV5-1 and TRBJ1-4; 7 nucleotides match TRBD1. CDR1 is SGHRS, CDR2 YFSETQ, per germline. Losses at the gene ends were 4 bases for V and 5 bases for J; bases not matched to a gene: 2. This CDR3 has 13 amino acids. The CDR3 sequence is CASSPTGNEKLFF. The CDR3 bases are TGCGCCAGCAGCCCGACAGGGAATGAAAAACTGTTTTTT.

The rearrangement links TRBV7-6 to TRBJ2-1; 9 bases fit TRBD1. This CDR3 contains 16 residues. V shed 1 base and J 3 bases; nucleotides not matched to a gene: 4. Germline V gene data show CDR1 as SGHVS and CDR2 as FNYEAQ. The CDR3 sequence is CASSLVRTGDYNEQFF. CDR3 bases: TGTGCCAGCAGCTTAGTGAGGACAGGGGACTACAATGAGCAGTTCTTC.

The chain couples TRBV21-1 to TRBJ2-7; TRBD1 is the table's D call and was not checked against the DNA. TRBV21-1 is listed as a pseudogene. The CDR3 runs to 12 residues. CDR3 residues: CASDRGLLEQYF. As DNA, the CDR3 is TGTGCCAGCGACAGGGGACTTCTCGAGCAGTACTTC.

The genes are TRBV5-6 and TRBJ2-5; the match to TRBD2 covers 8 bases. The CDR3 is made up of 14 amino acids. Germline CDR1 is SGHDT and CDR2 is YYEEEE. The J segment lost 4 bases and the V segment lost 0 bases, leaving 2 bases of the junction unmatched. The CDR3 loop reads CASSLGLAGETQYF. CDR3 DNA sequence: TGTGCCAGCAGCTTGGGGCTAGCGGGAGAGACCCAGTACTTC.

The rearrangement links TRBV30 to TRBJ2-7; D might be TRBD2 (7 bases). Germline lookup yields CDR1 GTSNPN and CDR2 SVGIG (reference sequence). Trimming shortened V by 1 base and J by 1 base, and 11 bases separated the two germline ends. The CDR3 has 14 residues. In DNA form, the CDR3 reads TGTGCCTGGAGTGGGGGGGGGACATCCTACGAGCAGTACTTC. The encoded protein is CAWSGGGTSYEQYF.

The chain employs TRBV28 and TRBJ1-2; D is perhaps TRBD1 (5 bases). V was cut by 8 bases and J by 4 bases, with 14 bases left in between. Germline CDR1 and CDR2: MDHEN and SYDVKM. The CDR3 spans 13 residues. The CDR3 bases are TGTGCCAGCGGGCAAGGACATAGCTATGGCTACACCTTC. Translating it yields CASGQGHSYGYTF.